The following is a T cell receptor beta chain sequence with its context. The CDR3 has 17 amino acids. Germline CDR1 and CDR2: SGHTA and FQGNSA. The V and J ends lost 5 bases and 0 bases, in that order; junction bases with no gene match: 8. These data are taken from a study of T cell responses to AZD1222 COVID-19 vaccine. Data came from immunoSEQ multiplex PCR; TCRdb stores just in-frame clones and leaves some out. The repertoire holds 95,000 to 150,000 clones, with roughly 84% as singletons. The material was peripheral blood, obtained on day 0 of AZD1222 vaccination. The receptor was derived from an adult in good health. The chain employs TRBV7-2 and TRBJ2-5, with 11 bases fitting TRBD2. CDR3 DNA: TGTGCCAGCAGCCCATCTAGCGGGGGGTATTACCAAGAGACCCAGTACTTC. Its protein is CASSPSSGGYYQETQYF.